The text below deals with one T cell receptor (beta chain). Its antigen is currently unknown. The table came from immunoSEQ multiplex PCR; TCRdb's copy has only in-frame clones and leaves some out. The repertoire holds about 77,000 clones, roughly 91% seen once, with 5.5% to 8% in the top ten. These data are taken from a study of OX40 agonist ivuxolimab in advanced cancers. Study context: Earlier anti-PD-1, anti-PD-L1 or anti-CTLA-4 therapy was permitted; over 35% had received some.

Study results and limitations: Among T cells, CD8+ cells averaged more expanded clones than CD4+ cells. Normalized T-cell clonal expansion was also low in a subset of nonresponders.

Germline CDR1 SGHDT, CDR2 YYEEEE. The CDR3 has 13 residues. V gave up 0 bases and J gave up 4 bases, with 7 bases separating them. The genes are TRBV5-6 and TRBJ2-5; TRBD1 is a possible D gene (5 bases). The specimen comprised CD4+ or CD8+ T cells sorted from blood, sampled in a trial of the OX40 agonist ivuxolimab. This receptor was taken from an adult with an advanced solid tumor such as melanoma, head and neck, liver or kidney cancer. The CDR3 DNA follows: TGTGCCAGCAGCTTGGCAGGGCGAGAGACCCAGTACTTC. Translating it yields CASSLAGRETQYF.